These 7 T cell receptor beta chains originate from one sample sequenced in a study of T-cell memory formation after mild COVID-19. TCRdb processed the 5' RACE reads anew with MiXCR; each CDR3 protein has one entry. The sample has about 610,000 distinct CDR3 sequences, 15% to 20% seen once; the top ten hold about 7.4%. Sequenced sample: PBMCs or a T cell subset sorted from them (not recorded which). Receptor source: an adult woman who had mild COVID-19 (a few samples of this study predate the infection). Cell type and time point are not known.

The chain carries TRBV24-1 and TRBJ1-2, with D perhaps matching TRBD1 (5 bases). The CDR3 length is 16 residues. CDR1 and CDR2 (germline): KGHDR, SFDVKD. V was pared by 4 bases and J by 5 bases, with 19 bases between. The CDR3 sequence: CATSDSNLDSEYGYTF. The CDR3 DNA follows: TGTGCCACCAGTGACTCAAACCTCGACAGTGAGTATGGCTACACCTTC.

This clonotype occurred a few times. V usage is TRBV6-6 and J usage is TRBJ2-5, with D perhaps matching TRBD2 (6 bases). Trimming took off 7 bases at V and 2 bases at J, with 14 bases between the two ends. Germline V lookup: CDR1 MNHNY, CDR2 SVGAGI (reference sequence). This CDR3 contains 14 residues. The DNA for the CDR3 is TGTGCCAGCACCAACTCCGCGGGGCAAGAGACCCAGTACTTC. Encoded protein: CASTNSAGQETQYF.

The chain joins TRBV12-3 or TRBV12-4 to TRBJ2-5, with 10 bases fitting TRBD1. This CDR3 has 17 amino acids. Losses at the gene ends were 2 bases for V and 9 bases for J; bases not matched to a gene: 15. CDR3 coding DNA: TGTGCCAGCAGTTTATCATGGACAGGGGGACAGAATTTGGCCCAGTACTTC. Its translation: CASSLSWTGGQNLAQYF.

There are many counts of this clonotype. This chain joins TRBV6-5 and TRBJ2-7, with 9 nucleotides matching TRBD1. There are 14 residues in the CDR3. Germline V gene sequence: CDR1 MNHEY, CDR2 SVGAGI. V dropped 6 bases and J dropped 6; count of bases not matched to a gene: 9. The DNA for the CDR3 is TGTGCCAGCAGCTTGGACAGGGGTTATGCCGAGCAGTACTTC. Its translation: CASSLDRGYAEQYF.

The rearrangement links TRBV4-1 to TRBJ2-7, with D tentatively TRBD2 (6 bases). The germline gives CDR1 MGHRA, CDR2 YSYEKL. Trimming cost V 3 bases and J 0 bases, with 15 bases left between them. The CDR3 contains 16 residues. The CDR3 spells CASSHPGPGDSYEQYF. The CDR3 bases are TGCGCCAGCAGCCACCCCGGCCCGGGGGACTCCTACGAGCAGTACTTC.

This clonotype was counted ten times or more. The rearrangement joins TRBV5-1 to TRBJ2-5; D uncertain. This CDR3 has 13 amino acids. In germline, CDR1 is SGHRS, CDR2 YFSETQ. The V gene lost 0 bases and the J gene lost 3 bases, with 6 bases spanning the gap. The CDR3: CASSLVAEETQYF. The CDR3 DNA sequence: TGCGCCAGCAGCTTGGTAGCAGAAGAGACCCAGTACTTC.

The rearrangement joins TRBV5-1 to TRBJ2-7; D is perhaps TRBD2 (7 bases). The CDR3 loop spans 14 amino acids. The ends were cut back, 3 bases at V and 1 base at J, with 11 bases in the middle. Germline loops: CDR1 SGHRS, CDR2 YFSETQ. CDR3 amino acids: CASSSRGGSYEQYF. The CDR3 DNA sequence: TGCGCCAGCAGCTCGAGGGGGGGATCCTACGAGCAGTACTTC.